This TCR beta chain emerged from a study of molecular identifiers for immune sequencing clone quantification. General observations from the study: In naive cells, clones above 20 RNA copies held under 1% of molecules, whereas in effector cells they held over 98%.

To note about this clonotype: Antigen: not known.

The CDR3 totals 11 residues. Trimming took 5 bases from V and 15 from J; bases not matched to a gene: 10. Germline loops: CDR1 SQVTM, CDR2 ANQGSEA. A single record per CDR3 protein comes from TCRdb applying MiXCR to the PCR reads. Here the sample spans approximately 550,000 distinct CDR3 sequences, 25% being singletons. The chain joins TRBV29-1 to TRBJ2-1; 7 bases line up with TRBD1. The TCR originated in a human donor in good health. Some libraries in this study had Jurkat cell RNA spiked in. Material: naive CD8+ T cells from blood, with Jurkat cell RNA spiked in. Subset specified: FACS-sorted CD8+CD4-CCR7+CD45RA+ naive T cells. The CDR3 reads CSVSDRAFRFF. As DNA, the CDR3 is TGCAGCGTTTCAGACAGGGCTTTTCGGTTCTTC.